This record covers a single TCR beta chain. Its cognate antigen is unknown. PCR amplification relied on 60 Vbeta primers (plus 13 Jbeta primers). Data came from immunoSEQ multiplex PCR; TCRdb stores just in-frame clones and leaves some out. The table lists 25,000 to 30,000 clones. This sample was taken from a study of cytomegalovirus exposure and HLA in healthy donors. Notes on the study in general: Segments of the TCR beta V type were, in most cases, productive about 87% or about 30% of the time in an earlier analysis. V segments that were indistinguishable, TRBV6-2 and TRBV6-3 among them, were omitted from analysis.

CDR3 length: 16 residues. Deletions cut 0 bases from V and 5 bases from J, with 13 bases between. The germline V gene has CDR1 LGHNA and CDR2 YSLEER. This sequence joins TRBV4-3 and TRBJ2-2, with D tentatively TRBD2 (5 bases). The sample comprised PBMCs. This clonotype was obtained from a man aged 25 to 45 in good health and CMV-seronegative. The CDR3 nucleotides read TGCGCCAGCAGCCAAGATCTTTGGGCGGGTACCGGGGAGCTGTTTTTT. Amino acids: CASSQDLWAGTGELFF.